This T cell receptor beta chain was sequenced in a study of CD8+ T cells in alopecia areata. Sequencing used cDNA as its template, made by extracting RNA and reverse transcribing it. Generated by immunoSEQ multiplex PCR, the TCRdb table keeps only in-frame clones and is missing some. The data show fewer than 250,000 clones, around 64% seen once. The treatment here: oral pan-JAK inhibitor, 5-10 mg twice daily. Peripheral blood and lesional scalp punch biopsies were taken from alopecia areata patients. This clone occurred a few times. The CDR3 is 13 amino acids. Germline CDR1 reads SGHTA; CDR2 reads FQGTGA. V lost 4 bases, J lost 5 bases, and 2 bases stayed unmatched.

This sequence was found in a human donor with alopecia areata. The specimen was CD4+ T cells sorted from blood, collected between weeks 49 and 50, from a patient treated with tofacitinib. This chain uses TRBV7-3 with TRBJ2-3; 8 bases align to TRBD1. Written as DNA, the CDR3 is TGTGCCAGCAGCTCCGGACAGGGAGATACGCAGTATTTT. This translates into CASSSGQGDTQYF.